The 10 T cell receptor beta chains in this list originate from one sample, sequenced in a study of somatic reversion in DOCK8 deficiency (TCRdb year 2020). Library preparation employed multiplex PCR. Sequencing used an Illumina MiSeq. TRB libraries were made by one-step amplicon PCR using EuroClonality-NGS primers on 95 to 100 ng genomic DNA. TCRdb reprocessing: public reads trimmed at Q25 with fastp, clones called with MiXCR, in-frame beta chains kept. Records with the same CDR3 protein are collapsed into one entry carrying the most frequent genes and DNA. The sample table records fewer than 5,000 distinct CDR3 sequences; about 25% of these occur just once. Of the sample, more than 9% is held by the ten largest clones. Specimen: peripheral blood. Receptor source: a human donor in good health.

In its sample, this clonotype ranks as medium-sized. The chain recombines TRBV30 with TRBJ1-1; TRBD1 agrees at 10 bases. The CDR3 totals 16 residues. The V gene end was trimmed by 0 bases and the J gene end by 1 base; junction bases not matched to a gene: 5. Per germline, CDR1 GTSNPN and CDR2 SVGIG (reference sequence). CDR3 protein: CAWSVGDRGKNTEAFF. The CDR3 bases are TGTGCCTGGAGTGTGGGGGACAGGGGCAAGAACACTGAAGCTTTCTTT.

This clonotype is medium-sized by share. The genes are TRBV5-1 and TRBJ1-1; D gene uncertain. The CDR3 covers 11 residues. Germline V gene data show CDR1 as SGHRS and CDR2 as YFSETQ. V dropped 4 bases and J dropped 7 bases, with 8 bases sitting between them. CDR3 DNA: TGCGCCAGCAGCGCTTACAATGAAGCTTTCTTT. Translation gives CASSAYNEAFF.

V and J are TRBV5-4 and TRBJ2-7; the match to TRBD1 covers 7 bases. Germline assignment: CDR1 SGHNT and CDR2 YYREEE (reference sequence). After removal of 0 bases from V and 7 bases from J, the junction contained 16 bases not matched to a gene. This CDR3 region has 17 residues. DNA for the CDR3: TGTGCCAGCAGCTTGGCAGAGGGTGACTGGGGCAGGGGGGAGCAGTACTTC. Encoded protein: CASSLAEGDWGRGEQYF. The full variable domain, with the rest looked up from reference TRBV5-4 and TRBJ2-7, is ETGVTQSPTHLIKTRGQQVTLRCSSQSGHNTVSWYQQALGQGPQFIFQYYREEENGRGNFPPRFSGLQFPNYSSELNVNALELDDSALYLCASSLAEGDWGRGEQYFGPGTRLTVT.

This clonotype is medium-sized in the sample. J is TRBJ2-7 and V is TRBV5-4; 7 bases agree with TRBD1. The V gene's germline CDR1 is SGHNT and CDR2 YYREEE (reference sequence). The J segment lost 3 bases and the V segment lost 5 bases, leaving 5 bases of the junction unmatched. The CDR3 sequence is 13 residues long. In nucleotides, the CDR3 is TGTGCCAGCAGTCAGGGGGAATACTACGAGCAGTACTTC. It translates to CASSQGEYYEQYF.

This clonotype counts as medium-sized. The genes are TRBV7-8 and TRBJ1-1, with no clear D. The germline V gene has CDR1 SGHVS and CDR2 FQNEAQ. This CDR3 contains 11 residues. V was clipped by 1 base and J by 4 bases, with 1 base between them. The CDR3 loop reads CASSLGTEAFF. The CDR3, as DNA: TGTGCCAGCAGCTTAGGCACTGAAGCTTTCTTT.

The chain combines TRBV12-3 or TRBV12-4 with TRBJ2-7; unclear D gene. The CDR3 consists of 14 residues. V was clipped by 6 bases and J by 0 bases, with 12 bases between them. The CDR3 sequence: CASRRTASSYEQYF. CDR3 DNA: TGTGCCAGCAGACGGACCGCCAGCTCCTACGAGCAGTACTTC.

The genes are TRBV20-1 and TRBJ1-3; perhaps TRBD1 as D (6 bases). The CDR3 length is 14 residues. Trimming took 7 bases from V and 2 from J, leaving 15 bases between them. Germline CDR1 is DFQATT and CDR2 is SNEGSKA (reference sequence). CDR3 residues: CSGARGGTGNTIYF. The DNA of the CDR3 is TGCAGTGGGGCCAGGGGAGGGACTGGAAACACCATATATTTT.

There are a few counts of this clonotype. This chain connects TRBV20-1 to TRBJ1-5, with unresolved D. The V end lost 4 bases, the J end lost 7 bases, and 14 bases lay between the germline ends. The CDR3 is made up of 13 amino acids. Germline CDR1 DFQATT, CDR2 SNEGSKA (reference sequence). The CDR3 protein is CSATRGVNQPQHF. In DNA, the CDR3 is TGCAGTGCTACCCGGGGTGTCAACCAGCCCCAGCATTTT.

The chain carries TRBV7-2 and TRBJ2-7, with D possibly matching TRBD2 (7 bases). V dropped 1 base and J dropped 4 bases, with 11 bases sitting between them. This CDR3 is 14 amino acids long. Germline CDR1 reads SGHTA; CDR2 reads FQGNSA. Here the CDR3 reads CASSLGRGAYEQYF. CDR3 bases: TGTGCCAGCAGCTTAGGACGGGGGGCTTACGAGCAGTACTTC.

This chain links TRBV10-3 with TRBJ2-2; TRBD2 aligns across 9 bases. This CDR3 is 16 amino acids long. The junction had 5 bases not matched to a gene; V was cut back by 6 bases and J by 0 bases. Germline-derived CDR1 and CDR2 are ENHRY and SYGVKD. The CDR3 protein is CAIRGGGDANTGELFF. DNA for the CDR3: TGTGCCATCAGAGGCGGGGGGGACGCGAACACCGGGGAGCTGTTTTTT.